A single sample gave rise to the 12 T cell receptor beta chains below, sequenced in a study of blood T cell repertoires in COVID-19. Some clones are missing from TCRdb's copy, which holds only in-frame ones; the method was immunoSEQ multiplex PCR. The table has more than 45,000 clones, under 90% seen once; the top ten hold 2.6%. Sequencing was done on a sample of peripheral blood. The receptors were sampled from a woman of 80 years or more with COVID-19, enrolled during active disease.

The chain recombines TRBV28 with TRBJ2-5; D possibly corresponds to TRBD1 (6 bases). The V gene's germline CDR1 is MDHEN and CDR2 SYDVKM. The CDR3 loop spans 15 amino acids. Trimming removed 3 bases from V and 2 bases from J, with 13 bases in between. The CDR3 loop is CASSFSLQGQETQYF. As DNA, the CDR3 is TGTGCCAGCAGTTTTAGCCTGCAGGGGCAAGAGACCCAGTACTTC.

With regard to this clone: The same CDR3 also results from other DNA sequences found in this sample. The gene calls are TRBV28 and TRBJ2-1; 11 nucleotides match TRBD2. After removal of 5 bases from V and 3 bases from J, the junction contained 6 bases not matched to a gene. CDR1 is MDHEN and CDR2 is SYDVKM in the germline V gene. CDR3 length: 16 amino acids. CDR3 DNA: TGTGCCAGCAGTCCTTCACTAGCGGGAGTCTACAATGAGCAGTTCTTC. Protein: CASSPSLAGVYNEQFF.

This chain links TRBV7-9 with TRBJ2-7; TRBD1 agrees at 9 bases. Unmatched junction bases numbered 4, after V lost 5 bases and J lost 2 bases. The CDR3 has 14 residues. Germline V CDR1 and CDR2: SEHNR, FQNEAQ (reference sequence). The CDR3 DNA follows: TGTGCCAGCAGCCCCGGGACAGGGACCTACGAGCAGTACTTC. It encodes CASSPGTGTYEQYF.

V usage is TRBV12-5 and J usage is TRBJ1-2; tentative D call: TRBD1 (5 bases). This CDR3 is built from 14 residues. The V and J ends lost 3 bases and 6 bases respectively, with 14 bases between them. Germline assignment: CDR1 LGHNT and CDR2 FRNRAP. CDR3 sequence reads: CASGFRTSWDGYTF. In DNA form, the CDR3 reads TGTGCTAGTGGTTTCCGGACATCTTGGGATGGCTACACCTTC.

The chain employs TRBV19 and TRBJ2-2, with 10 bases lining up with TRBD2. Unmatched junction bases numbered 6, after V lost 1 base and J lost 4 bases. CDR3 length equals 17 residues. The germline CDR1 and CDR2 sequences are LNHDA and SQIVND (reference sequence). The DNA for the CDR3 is TGTGCCAGTAGTATAGTCTGGCTAGCGGGAGCCACCGGGGAGCTGTTTTTT. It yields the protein CASSIVWLAGATGELFF. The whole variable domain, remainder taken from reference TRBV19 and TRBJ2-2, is DGGITQSPKYLFRKEGQNVTLSCEQNLNHDAMYWYRQDPGQGLRLIYYSQIVNDFQKGDIAEGYSVSREKKESFPLTVTSAQKNPTAFYLCASSIVWLAGATGELFFGEGSRLTVL.

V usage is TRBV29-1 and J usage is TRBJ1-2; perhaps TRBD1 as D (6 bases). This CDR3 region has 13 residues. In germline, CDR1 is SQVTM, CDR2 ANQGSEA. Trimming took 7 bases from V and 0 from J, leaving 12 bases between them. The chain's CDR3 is CSAQGGANYGYTF. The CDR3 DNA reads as TGCAGCGCCCAAGGGGGAGCTAACTATGGCTACACCTTC.

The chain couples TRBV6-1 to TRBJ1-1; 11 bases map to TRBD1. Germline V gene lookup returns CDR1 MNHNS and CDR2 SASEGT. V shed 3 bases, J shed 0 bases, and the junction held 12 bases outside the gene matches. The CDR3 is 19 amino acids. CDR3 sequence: CASSDPWTGGFSLNTEAFF. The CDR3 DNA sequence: TGTGCCAGCAGTGACCCTTGGACAGGGGGCTTCTCTCTGAACACTGAAGCTTTCTTT.

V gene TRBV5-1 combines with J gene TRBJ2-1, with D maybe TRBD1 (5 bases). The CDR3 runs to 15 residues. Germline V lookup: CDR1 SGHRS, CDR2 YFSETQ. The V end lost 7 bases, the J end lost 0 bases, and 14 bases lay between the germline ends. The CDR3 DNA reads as TGCGCCAGCGAAAGATCAGGGTCCTCCTACAATGAGCAGTTCTTC. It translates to CASERSGSSYNEQFF.

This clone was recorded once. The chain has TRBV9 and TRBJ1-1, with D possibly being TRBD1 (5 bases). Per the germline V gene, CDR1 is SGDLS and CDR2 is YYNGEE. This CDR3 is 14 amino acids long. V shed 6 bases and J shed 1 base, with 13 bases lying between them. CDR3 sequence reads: CASTATTGNTEAFF. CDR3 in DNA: TGTGCCAGCACCGCTACCACAGGGAACACTGAAGCTTTCTTT.

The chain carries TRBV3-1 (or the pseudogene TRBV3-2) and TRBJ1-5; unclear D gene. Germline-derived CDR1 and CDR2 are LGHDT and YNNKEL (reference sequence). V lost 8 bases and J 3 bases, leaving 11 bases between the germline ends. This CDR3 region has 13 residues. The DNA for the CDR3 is TGTGCCAGCTCCCCGAGCCTCAATCAGCCCCAGCATTTT. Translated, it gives CASSPSLNQPQHF.

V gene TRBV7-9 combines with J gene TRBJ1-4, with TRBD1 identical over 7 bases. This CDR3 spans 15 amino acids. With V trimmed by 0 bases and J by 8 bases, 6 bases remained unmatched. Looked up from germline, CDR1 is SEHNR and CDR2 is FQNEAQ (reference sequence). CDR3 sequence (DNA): TGTGCCAGCAGCTTAGCAGGGGGCGCGGGGGAAAAACTGTTTTTT. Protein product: CASSLAGGAGEKLFF.

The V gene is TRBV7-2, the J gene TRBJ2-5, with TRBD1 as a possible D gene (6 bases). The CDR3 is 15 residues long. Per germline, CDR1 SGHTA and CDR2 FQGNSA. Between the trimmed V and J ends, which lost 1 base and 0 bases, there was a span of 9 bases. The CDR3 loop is CASSLVGQYQETQYF. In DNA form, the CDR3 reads TGTGCCAGCAGCTTAGTCGGACAGTACCAAGAGACCCAGTACTTC.